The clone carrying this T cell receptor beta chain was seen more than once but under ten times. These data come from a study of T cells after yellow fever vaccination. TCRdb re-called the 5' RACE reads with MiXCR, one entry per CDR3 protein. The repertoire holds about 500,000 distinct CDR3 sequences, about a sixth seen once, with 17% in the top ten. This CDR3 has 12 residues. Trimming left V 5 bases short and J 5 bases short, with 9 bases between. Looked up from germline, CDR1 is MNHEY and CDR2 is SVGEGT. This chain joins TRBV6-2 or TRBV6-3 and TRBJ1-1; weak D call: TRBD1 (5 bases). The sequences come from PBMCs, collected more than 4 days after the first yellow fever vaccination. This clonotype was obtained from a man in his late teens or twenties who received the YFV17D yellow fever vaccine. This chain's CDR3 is CASSTGPTEAFF. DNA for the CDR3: TGTGCCAGCAGTACAGGACCGACTGAAGCTTTCTTT.